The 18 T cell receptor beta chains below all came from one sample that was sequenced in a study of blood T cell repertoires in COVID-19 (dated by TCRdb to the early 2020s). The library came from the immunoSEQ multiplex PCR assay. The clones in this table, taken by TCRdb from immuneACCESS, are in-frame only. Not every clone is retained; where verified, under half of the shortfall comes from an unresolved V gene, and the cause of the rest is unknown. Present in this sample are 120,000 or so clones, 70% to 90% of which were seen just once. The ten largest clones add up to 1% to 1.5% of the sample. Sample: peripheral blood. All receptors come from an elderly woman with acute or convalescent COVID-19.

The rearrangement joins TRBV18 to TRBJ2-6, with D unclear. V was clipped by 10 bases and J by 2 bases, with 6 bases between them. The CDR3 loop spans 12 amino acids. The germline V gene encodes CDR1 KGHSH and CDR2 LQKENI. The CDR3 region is CATSTGANVLTF. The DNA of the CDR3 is TGTGCCACCTCCACTGGGGCCAACGTCCTGACTTTC.

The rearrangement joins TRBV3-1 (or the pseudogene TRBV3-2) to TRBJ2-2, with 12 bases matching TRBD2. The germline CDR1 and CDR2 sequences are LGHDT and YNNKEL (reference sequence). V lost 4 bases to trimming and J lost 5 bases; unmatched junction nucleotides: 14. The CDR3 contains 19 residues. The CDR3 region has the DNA TGTGCCAGCAGCCCGAGGGGGGGCGGACTAGCGGGAAGAACCGGGGAGCTGTTTTTT. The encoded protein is CASSPRGGGLAGRTGELFF.

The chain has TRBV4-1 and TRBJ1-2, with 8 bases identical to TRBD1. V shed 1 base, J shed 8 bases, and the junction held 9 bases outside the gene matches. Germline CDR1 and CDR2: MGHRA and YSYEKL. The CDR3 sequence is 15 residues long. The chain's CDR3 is CASSQVHGTGIGYTF. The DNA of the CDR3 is TGCGCCAGCAGCCAAGTACACGGGACAGGTATAGGCTACACCTTC.

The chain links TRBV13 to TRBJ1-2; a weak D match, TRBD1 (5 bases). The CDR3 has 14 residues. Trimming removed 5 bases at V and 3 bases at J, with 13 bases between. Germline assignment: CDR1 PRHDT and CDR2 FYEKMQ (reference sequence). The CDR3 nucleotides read TGTGCCAGCAGCCCCAGGGAATTCGACTATGGCTACACCTTC. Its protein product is CASSPREFDYGYTF.

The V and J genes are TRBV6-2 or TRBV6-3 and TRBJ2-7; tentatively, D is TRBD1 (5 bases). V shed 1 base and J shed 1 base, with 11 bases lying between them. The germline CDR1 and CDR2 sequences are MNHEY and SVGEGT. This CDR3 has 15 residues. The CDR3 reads CASSYFSDRSYEQYF. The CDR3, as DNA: TGTGCCAGCAGTTACTTCTCCGACAGATCCTACGAGCAGTACTTC.

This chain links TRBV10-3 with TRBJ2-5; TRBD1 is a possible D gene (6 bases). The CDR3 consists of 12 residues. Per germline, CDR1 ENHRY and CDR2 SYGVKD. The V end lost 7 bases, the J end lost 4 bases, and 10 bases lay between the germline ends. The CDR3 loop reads CAITNRVETQYF. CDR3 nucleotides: TGTGCCATCACCAACAGGGTAGAGACCCAGTACTTC.

This chain's CDR3 is CASSQYRGGSYNEQFF. The CDR3 DNA reads as TGTGCCAGCAGCCAATATCGGGGGGGCTCCTACAATGAGCAGTTCTTC. The V gene is TRBV4-2, the J gene TRBJ2-1; 8 nucleotides align to TRBD2. Trimming cost V 2 bases and J 0 bases; bases outside gene matches: 3. Germline CDR1 LGHNA, CDR2 YNFKEQ. The CDR3 spans 16 residues.

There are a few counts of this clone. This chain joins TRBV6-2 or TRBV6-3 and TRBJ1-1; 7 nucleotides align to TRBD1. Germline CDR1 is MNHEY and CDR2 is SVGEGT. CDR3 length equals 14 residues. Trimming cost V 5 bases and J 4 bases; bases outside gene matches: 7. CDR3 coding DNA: TGTGCCAGCAGTGATTCAGGGGGACGCACTGAAGCTTTCTTT. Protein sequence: CASSDSGGRTEAFF.

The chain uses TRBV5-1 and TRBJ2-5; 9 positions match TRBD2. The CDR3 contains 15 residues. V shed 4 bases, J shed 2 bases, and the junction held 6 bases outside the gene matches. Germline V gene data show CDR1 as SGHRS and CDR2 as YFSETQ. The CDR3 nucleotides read TGCGCCAGCAGCGGAGGGACTAGCTGGCAAGAGACCCAGTACTTC. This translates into CASSGGTSWQETQYF.

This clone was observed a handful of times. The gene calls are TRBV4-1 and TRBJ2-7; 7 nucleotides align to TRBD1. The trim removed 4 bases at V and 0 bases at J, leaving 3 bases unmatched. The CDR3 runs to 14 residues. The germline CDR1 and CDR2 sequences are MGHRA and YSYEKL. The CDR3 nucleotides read TGCGCCAGCAGCCCCAGACAGGGCTCCTACGAGCAGTACTTC. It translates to CASSPRQGSYEQYF.

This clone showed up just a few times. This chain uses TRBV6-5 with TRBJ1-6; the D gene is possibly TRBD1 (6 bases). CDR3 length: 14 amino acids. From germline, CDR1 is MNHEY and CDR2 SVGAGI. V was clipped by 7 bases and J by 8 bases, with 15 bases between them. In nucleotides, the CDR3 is TGTGCCAGCAATCCCAGGGGTCTTGATTCACCCCTCCACTTT. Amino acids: CASNPRGLDSPLHF.

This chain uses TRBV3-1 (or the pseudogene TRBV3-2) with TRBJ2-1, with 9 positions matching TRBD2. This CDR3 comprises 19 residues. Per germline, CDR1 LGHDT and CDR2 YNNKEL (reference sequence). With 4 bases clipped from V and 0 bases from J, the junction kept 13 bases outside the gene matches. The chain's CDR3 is CASSLPEERGDSSYNEQFF. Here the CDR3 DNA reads TGTGCCAGCAGCCTTCCCGAGGAGCGGGGGGATAGCTCCTACAATGAGCAGTTCTTC.

The CDR3 sequence: CASSPDREGYTF. The CDR3 DNA follows: TGTGCCAGCTCGCCGGACAGGGAGGGCTACACCTTC. This chain uses TRBV18 with TRBJ1-2; 8 nucleotides align to TRBD1. V lost 6 bases and J lost 8; bases outside the gene matches: 5. The germline CDR1 and CDR2 sequences are KGHSH and LQKENI. The CDR3 is 12 amino acids.

The CDR3 region has the DNA TGTGCCAGCTCACCACCAGGGTCCTTGACTATCTCTGGAAACACCATATATTTT. Its protein is CASSPPGSLTISGNTIYF. This rearrangement joins TRBV18 to TRBJ1-3; the D is unclear. The V end lost 0 bases, the J end lost 0 bases, and 15 bases lay between the germline ends. Germline V gene sequence: CDR1 KGHSH, CDR2 LQKENI. The CDR3 loop spans 18 amino acids.

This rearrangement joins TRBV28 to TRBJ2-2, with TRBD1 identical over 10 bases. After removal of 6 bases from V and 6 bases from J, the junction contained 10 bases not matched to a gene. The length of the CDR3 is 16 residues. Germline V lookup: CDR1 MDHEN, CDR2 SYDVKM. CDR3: CASRPWTGGSSGELFF. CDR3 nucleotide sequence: TGTGCCAGCAGACCCTGGACAGGGGGATCTTCCGGGGAGCTGTTTTTT.

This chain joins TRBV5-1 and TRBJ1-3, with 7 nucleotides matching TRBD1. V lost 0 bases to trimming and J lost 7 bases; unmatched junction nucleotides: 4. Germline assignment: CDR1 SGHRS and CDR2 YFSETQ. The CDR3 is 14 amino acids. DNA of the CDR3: TGCGCCAGCAGCTTGGAGACAGGGAAGAACACCATATATTTT. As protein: CASSLETGKNTIYF. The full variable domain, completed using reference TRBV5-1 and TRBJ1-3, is KAGVTQTPRYLIKTRGQQVTLSCSPISGHRSVSWYQQTPGQGLQFLFEYFSETQRNKGNFPGRFSGRQFSNSRSEMNVSTLELGDSALYLCASSLETGKNTIYFGEGSWLTVV.

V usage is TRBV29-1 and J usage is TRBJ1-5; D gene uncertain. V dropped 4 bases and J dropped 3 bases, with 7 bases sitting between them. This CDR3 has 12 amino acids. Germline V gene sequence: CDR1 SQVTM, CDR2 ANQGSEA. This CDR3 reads CSVGSVNQPQHF. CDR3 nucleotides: TGCAGCGTTGGGTCAGTCAATCAGCCCCAGCATTTT. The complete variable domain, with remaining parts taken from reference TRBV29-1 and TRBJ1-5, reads SAVISQKPSRDICQRGTSLTIQCQVDSQVTMMFWYRQQPGQSLTLIATANQGSEATYESGFVIDKFPISRPNLTFSTLTVSNMSPEDSSIYLCSVGSVNQPQHFGDGTRLSIL.

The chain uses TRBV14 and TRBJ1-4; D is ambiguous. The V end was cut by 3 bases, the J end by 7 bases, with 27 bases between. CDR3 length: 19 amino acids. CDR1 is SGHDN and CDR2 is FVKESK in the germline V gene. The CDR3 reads CASSHRLTSEGSVAEKLFF. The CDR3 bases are TGTGCCAGCAGCCACCGTCTGACATCCGAAGGTTCAGTTGCTGAAAAACTGTTTTTT.